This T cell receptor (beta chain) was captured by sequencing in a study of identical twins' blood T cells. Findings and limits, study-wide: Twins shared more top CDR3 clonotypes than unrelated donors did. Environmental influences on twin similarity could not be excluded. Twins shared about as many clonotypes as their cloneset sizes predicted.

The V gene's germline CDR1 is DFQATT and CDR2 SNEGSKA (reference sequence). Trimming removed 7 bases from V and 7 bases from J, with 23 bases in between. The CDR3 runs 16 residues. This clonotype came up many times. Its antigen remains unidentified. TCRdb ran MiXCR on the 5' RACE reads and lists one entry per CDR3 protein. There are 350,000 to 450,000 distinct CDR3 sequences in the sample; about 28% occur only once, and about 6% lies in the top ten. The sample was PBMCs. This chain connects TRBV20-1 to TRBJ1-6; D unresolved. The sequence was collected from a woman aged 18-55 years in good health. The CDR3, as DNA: TGCAGTGGACTTAACGAAACACCCCCTAGGAATTCACCCCTCCACTTT. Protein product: CSGLNETPPRNSPLHF.